This T cell receptor beta chain was recovered during a study of T cell responses to AZD1222 COVID-19 vaccine. Whole-study context: Second-dose recipients at about 4 or about 12 weeks were treated as one pooled group.

With respect to this clone: Its antigen is undetermined.

Notes on the study in general: Nearly half of spike-specific TCRs reportedly target unmutated variant regions. White British donors predominated, females outnumbered males, and clonal diversity was possibly underestimated. Two AZD1222 doses significantly raised spike-specific TCR breadth and depth over controls.

The CDR3 runs to 15 residues. Trimming removed 5 bases from V and 4 bases from J; junction bases left unmatched: 2. The germline gives CDR1 SEHNR, CDR2 FQNEAQ (reference sequence). Sequencing used immunoSEQ multiplex PCR; TCRdb keeps in-frame clones, though not all of them. This sample has 110,000 to 150,000 clones, with over 90% found just once. The sequencing here drew on peripheral blood, taken on day 0 of AZD1222 vaccination. V gene TRBV7-9 combines with J gene TRBJ2-5; the match to TRBD2 covers 15 bases. This sequence originates from an adult in good health. In DNA, the CDR3 is TGTGCCAGCAGCGGGACTAGCGGGAGGAGAGAGACCCAGTACTTC. The encoded protein is CASSGTSGRRETQYF. The variable domain in full, completed from reference TRBV7-9 and TRBJ2-5, reads DTGVSQNPRHKITKRGQNVTFRCDPISEHNRLYWYRQTLGQGPEFLTYFQNEAQLEKSRLLSDRFSAERPKGSFSTLEIQRTEQGDSAMYLCASSGTSGRRETQYFGPGTRLLVL.